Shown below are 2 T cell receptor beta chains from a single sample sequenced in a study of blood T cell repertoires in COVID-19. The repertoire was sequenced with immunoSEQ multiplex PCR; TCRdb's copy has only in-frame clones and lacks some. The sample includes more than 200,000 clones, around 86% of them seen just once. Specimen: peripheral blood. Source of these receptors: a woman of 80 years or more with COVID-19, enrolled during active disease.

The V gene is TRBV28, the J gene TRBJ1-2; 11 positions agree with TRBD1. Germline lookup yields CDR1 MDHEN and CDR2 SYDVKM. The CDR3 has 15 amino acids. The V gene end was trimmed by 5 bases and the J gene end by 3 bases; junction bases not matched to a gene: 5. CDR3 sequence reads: CASSGTGGGYYGYTF. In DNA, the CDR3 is TGTGCCAGCAGTGGGACAGGGGGGGGTTACTATGGCTACACCTTC.

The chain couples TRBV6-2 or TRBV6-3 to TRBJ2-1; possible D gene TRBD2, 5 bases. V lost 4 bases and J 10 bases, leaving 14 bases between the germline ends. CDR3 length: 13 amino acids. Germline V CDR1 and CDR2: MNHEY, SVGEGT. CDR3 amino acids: CASSSGFPGEQFF. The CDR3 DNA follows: TGTGCCAGCAGTTCTGGCTTTCCGGGGGAGCAGTTCTTC.